In its sample, the clone carrying this T cell receptor beta chain was seen a few times. Its specificity is unknown. These data are taken from a study of T cell repertoires in cytomegalovirus infection. About the research overall: Alongside well-studied HLA-B-restricted CMV epitopes, recently identified HLA-C-restricted CMV epitopes were also used. Both a matching HLA type and CMV infection were indicated by public TCR beta signatures.

Study-wide findings and caveats: Frequencies of public TCR beta families were cumulated, and this identified carriers of CMV plus the relevant HLA. Predominance within the ex vivo response was attributable to HLA-C-restricted CMV-specific TCR beta clonotypes.

One entry per CDR3 protein results from TCRdb running MiXCR on the reads. The sample carries roughly 80,000 distinct CDR3 sequences, roughly 25% recorded once. V dropped 4 bases and J dropped 3 bases, with 8 bases sitting between them. CDR1 and CDR2 (germline): SGHRS, YFSETQ. The CDR3 loop spans 13 amino acids. The TCR sequence derives from a human donor in good health (CMV status not recorded). Some clones in this sample may be carry-over from other donors' samples. The starting material was CD8+ T cells from cultured PBMCs, obtained from culture after CMV antigen stimulation. The J gene is TRBJ1-5, the V gene TRBV5-1; no definite D call. The CDR3 region has the DNA TGCGCCAGCAGCCTGGATTTCAATCAGCCCCAGCATTTT. This translates into CASSLDFNQPQHF.